The source of this T cell receptor (beta chain) is a study of Graves' ophthalmopathy and Graves' hyperthyroidism. Unmatched junction bases numbered 8, after V lost 5 bases and J lost 3 bases. Germline V gives CDR1 SGHTA, CDR2 FQGNSA. This CDR3 is 16 amino acids long. TCR beta CDR3 regions were amplified from RNA transcripts. The first round was an RT-PCR with HTBI primers, and the second round was a multiplex PCR. TCRdb reanalysed the multiplex PCR reads using MiXCR and keeps one entry per CDR3 protein. The sample lists about 740,000 distinct CDR3 sequences; around 40% were seen once. The sample was peripheral blood. This chain links TRBV7-2 with TRBJ1-4, with 8 bases aligning to TRBD1. This TCR derives from an adult man with Graves' ophthalmopathy. In nucleotides, the CDR3 is TGTGCCAGCAGCCCAGGACAGGGATCGTCTAATGAAAAACTGTTTTTT. It specifies CASSPGQGSSNEKLFF.